Presented here are 17 T cell receptor beta chains from one specimen sequenced in a study of blood T cell repertoires in COVID-19 (dated by TCRdb to about 2020). To prepare the library, the immunoSEQ multiplex PCR assay was applied. Here the immuneACCESS table is served through TCRdb, limited to in-frame sequences with V and J called. Missing clones are a known gap in these copies; in checked studies unresolved V genes cover under half, and the rest lacks a known reason. This sample gives about 220,000 clones in total; roughly 80% of them show up just once. The ten largest clones add up to 4.8% of the sample. The sample was PBMCs or T cells enriched from blood (not recorded which). Receptors originate from a woman aged 45-59 years who had been exposed to COVID-19.

The count of this clone is one. The chain recombines TRBV10-2 with TRBJ1-2; 12 bases align to TRBD1. The trim removed 9 bases at V and 7 bases at J, leaving 9 bases unmatched. This CDR3 has 14 residues. Germline loops: CDR1 WSHSY, CDR2 SAAADI. This CDR3 is CASSPGQGAGGYTF. CDR3 nucleotide sequence: TGCGCCAGTTCACCGGGACAGGGGGCGGGTGGCTACACCTTC.

V gene TRBV5-5 combines with J gene TRBJ2-3; no clear D. The germline CDR1 and CDR2 sequences are SGHKS and YYEKEE (reference sequence). This CDR3 comprises 13 residues. Trimming left V 4 bases short and J 6 bases short, with 12 bases between. CDR3 in DNA: TGTGCCAGCAGCCTCCCAGGTTGGGATACGCAGTATTTT. Its protein is CASSLPGWDTQYF.

This clone came up once. The gene calls are TRBV10-3 and TRBJ2-2; 7 nucleotides line up with TRBD2. There are 16 residues in the CDR3. V gave up 7 bases and J gave up 6 bases; unmatched junction bases: 14. Germline loops: CDR1 ENHRY, CDR2 SYGVKD. The CDR3 coding sequence is TGTGCCATCACCACGGGAAATCCTGCGGGGGCCGGGGAGCTGTTTTTT. As protein: CAITTGNPAGAGELFF.

The V call is TRBV19, the J call TRBJ1-2; the match to TRBD1 covers 7 bases. The V gene end was trimmed by 5 bases and the J gene end by 6 bases; junction bases not matched to a gene: 12. Germline V gene data show CDR1 as LNHDA and CDR2 as SQIVND (reference sequence). The CDR3 is 15 residues long. CDR3 sequence: CASSVKQGLVDGYTF. CDR3 in DNA: TGTGCCAGTAGTGTTAAACAGGGGCTTGTGGATGGCTACACCTTC.

The chain links TRBV7-8 to TRBJ2-3, with 11 bases lining up with TRBD1. Germline trimming cut 6 bases from V and 2 bases from J; bases unmatched to any gene: 4. The CDR3 loop spans 15 amino acids. Germline CDR1 reads SGHVS; CDR2 reads FQNEAQ. CDR3 sequence reads: CASSWTGGITDTQYF. The DNA for the CDR3 is TGTGCCAGCAGTTGGACAGGGGGCATCACAGATACGCAGTATTTT.

This chain links TRBV4-1 with TRBJ1-1; D ambiguous. This CDR3 is built from 16 residues. V lost 4 bases, J lost 8 bases, and 23 bases lay in between. Germline V gene sequence: CDR1 MGHRA, CDR2 YSYEKL. DNA of the CDR3: TGCGCCAGCAGCCTTAGAAAAGCACAGATGGGCGTCGAAGCTTTCTTT. Translated, it gives CASSLRKAQMGVEAFF.

V gene TRBV24-1 combines with J gene TRBJ2-3, with a tentative D call TRBD1 (6 bases). Germline V gene lookup returns CDR1 KGHDR and CDR2 SFDVKD. Trimming cost V 9 bases and J 3 bases, with 9 bases left between them. The CDR3 is 12 residues long. This chain's CDR3 is CATGGLTDTQYF. As DNA, the CDR3 is TGTGCCACCGGGGGCTTGACAGATACGCAGTATTTT.

J is TRBJ1-6 and V is TRBV6-2 or TRBV6-3; D remains ambiguous. The germline V gene encodes CDR1 MNHEY and CDR2 SVGEGT. The CDR3 extends over 14 amino acids. V was pared by 0 bases and J by 7 bases, with 7 bases between. CDR3 sequence reads: CASSYSIGNSPLHF. In DNA form, the CDR3 reads TGTGCCAGCAGTTACTCGATCGGGAATTCACCCCTCCACTTT.

The V gene is TRBV7-2, the J gene TRBJ2-7, with 9 nucleotides matching TRBD1. Losses at the gene ends were 1 base for V and 4 bases for J; bases not matched to a gene: 2. The V gene's germline CDR1 is SGHTA and CDR2 FQGNSA. There are 14 residues in the CDR3. CDR3 in amino acids: CASSLVQGAYEQYF. The CDR3 DNA reads TGTGCCAGCAGCTTAGTACAGGGGGCGTACGAGCAGTACTTC. Using reference TRBV7-2 and TRBJ2-7 for the parts outside the CDR3, the full variable domain is GAGVSQSPSNKVTEKGKDVELRCDPISGHTALYWYRQSLGQGLEFLIYFQGNSAPDKSGLPSDRFSAERTGGSVSTLTIQRTQQEDSAVYLCASSLVQGAYEQYFGPGTRLTVT.

This chain links TRBV27 with TRBJ2-7; possible D gene TRBD2, 7 bases. V dropped 7 bases and J dropped 5 bases, with 15 bases sitting between them. The CDR3 is 13 amino acids. The germline CDR1 and CDR2 sequences are MNHEY and SMNVEV (reference sequence). The CDR3 DNA follows: TGTGCCAGCAAGGGGGGAGGGGCGAACGAGCAGTACTTC. Its protein is CASKGGGANEQYF.

Turning to this clone: At one end the junction does not follow the germline gene, possibly because of a read error. The rearrangement joins TRBV5-1 to TRBJ2-6; the D is unclear. CDR1 and CDR2 (germline): SGHRS, YFSETQ. The CDR3 loop spans 14 amino acids. The chain's CDR3 is CASSQNTGPNVLTF. CDR3 nucleotides: TGCGCCAGCAGTCAAAACACTGGGCCCAACGTCCTGACTTTC.

The V call is TRBV6-5, the J call TRBJ1-2; D is ambiguous. This CDR3 has 14 residues. CDR1 and CDR2 (germline): MNHEY, SVGAGI. Trimming shortened V by 6 bases and J by 8 bases, and 19 bases separated the two germline ends. As DNA, the CDR3 is TGTGCCAGCAGAGCATACCCTCCAACTAAGGGCTACACCTTC. This codes for CASRAYPPTKGYTF.

V usage is TRBV2 and J usage is TRBJ2-5, with TRBD1 identical over 8 bases. V gave up 5 bases and J gave up 4 bases; unmatched junction bases: 3. CDR1 and CDR2 (germline): SNHLY, FYNNEI. The CDR3 contains 13 residues. Written as DNA, the CDR3 is TGTGCCAGCAGTACTGACAGGGGAGAGACCCAGTACTTC. This encodes CASSTDRGETQYF.

This chain connects TRBV6-5 to TRBJ2-7; the D gene is possibly TRBD1 (7 bases). Trimming left V 7 bases short and J 3 bases short, with 10 bases between. This CDR3 spans 12 amino acids. Germline values: CDR1 MNHEY, CDR2 SVGAGI. The CDR3 spells CASTQGGYEQYF. The CDR3 DNA reads as TGTGCCAGCACTCAGGGGGGCTACGAGCAGTACTTC.

The chain recombines TRBV28 with TRBJ1-2, with TRBD1 as a possible D gene (5 bases). The CDR3 covers 15 residues. CDR1 and CDR2 from the germline V gene are MDHEN and SYDVKM. Trimming took 1 base from V and 5 from J, leaving 14 bases between them. The CDR3 region is CASSLFRGGRYGYTF. The DNA for the CDR3 is TGTGCCAGCAGTTTATTTAGGGGAGGACGGTATGGCTACACCTTC.

The rearrangement joins TRBV20-1 to TRBJ1-2; perhaps TRBD1 as D (5 bases). The germline V gene has CDR1 DFQATT and CDR2 SNEGSKA (reference sequence). CDR3 length: 14 amino acids. The V end lost 3 bases, the J end lost 0 bases, and 11 bases lay between the germline ends. The chain's CDR3 is CSASSQGTNYGYTF. The CDR3 nucleotides read TGCAGTGCTAGTTCCCAGGGAACTAACTATGGCTACACCTTC.

The V gene is TRBV15, the J gene TRBJ2-3, with 10 bases aligning to TRBD2. The CDR3 spans 15 residues. The V gene end was trimmed by 3 bases and the J gene end by 1 base; junction bases not matched to a gene: 1. The germline gives CDR1 LNHNV, CDR2 YYDKDF (reference sequence). In DNA form, the CDR3 reads TGTGCCACCAGCAGTGGGACTAGCGGCACAGATACGCAGTATTTT. As protein: CATSSGTSGTDTQYF.